What follows are 5 T cell receptor beta chains derived from one specimen sequenced in a study of T-cell reconstitution after alpha-beta-depleted transplantation in children. It was with unique molecular identifiers that the TCRbeta library was prepared. TCRdb redid the calling of the PCR reads with MiXCR, one entry per CDR3 protein. The data hold about 230,000 distinct CDR3 sequences, with approximately 9.8% observed a single time. The sample consisted of PBMCs from the stem cell graft donor, taken from the stem cell graft. These receptors came from a human donor who donated a stem cell graft to a child with SCID.

V usage is TRBV20-1 and J usage is TRBJ2-1; tentatively, D is TRBD2 (5 bases). Per germline, CDR1 DFQATT and CDR2 SNEGSKA (reference sequence). The CDR3 contains 13 residues. V was pared by 6 bases and J by 7 bases, with 16 bases between. The CDR3 nucleotides read TGCAGTGCCAACCCCCACCGGGATAATGAGCAGTTCTTC. It yields the protein CSANPHRDNEQFF.

Many counts were recorded for this clonotype. This rearrangement joins TRBV2 to TRBJ2-7, with TRBD1 identical over 9 bases. The CDR3 loop spans 17 amino acids. V shed 8 bases and J 1 base; nucleotides not matched to a gene: 15. Germline V gene lookup returns CDR1 SNHLY and CDR2 FYNNEI. CDR3 nucleotide sequence: TGTGCCAGCGGTAGCGGACAGGGGTGGGACTTTTCCTACGAGCAGTACTTC. It encodes CASGSGQGWDFSYEQYF.

This clonotype was observed many times. J is TRBJ1-4 and V is TRBV20-1; no definite D call. Trimming shortened V by 4 bases and J by 8 bases, and 14 bases separated the two germline ends. From germline, CDR1 is DFQATT and CDR2 SNEGSKA (reference sequence). The CDR3 is made up of 13 amino acids. CDR3 DNA: TGCAGTGCTAAGGGCGTACCCGGGGAAAAACTGTTTTTT. Protein product: CSAKGVPGEKLFF.

In this sample, this clonotype turned up many times. V usage is TRBV6-2 or TRBV6-3 and J usage is TRBJ2-1; tentative D call: TRBD1 (6 bases). From germline, CDR1 is MNHEY and CDR2 SVGEGT. Trimming left V 2 bases short and J 6 bases short, with 23 bases between. The CDR3 spans 18 residues. CDR3 loop: CASSYGSWGRIQGNEQFF. The DNA of the CDR3 is TGTGCCAGCAGTTACGGGTCCTGGGGGCGAATTCAGGGCAATGAGCAGTTCTTC.

This clonotype was detected a few times. V and J are TRBV7-2 and TRBJ2-7, with 8 nucleotides matching TRBD2. The CDR3 loop spans 15 amino acids. Germline-derived CDR1 and CDR2 are SGHTA and FQGNSA. Trimming removed 0 bases from V and 2 bases from J; junction bases left unmatched: 3. The CDR3: CASSLAGGGTYEQYF. The CDR3 DNA follows: TGTGCCAGCAGCTTAGCCGGGGGGGGGACCTACGAGCAGTACTTC.